This T cell receptor beta chain comes out of a study of lymphopenia after photon versus proton radiotherapy (dated by TCRdb to between 2019 and 2020). Regarding the research as a whole: Photon and proton radiation therapy were compared by the study for their immunological effects in patients with gastrointestinal tumors who developed high-grade lymphopenia. The study aimed to characterize how the two radiation modalities differ in their impact on the immune system. The cohort included under 25 patients with gastrointestinal tumors who developed lymphopenia after receiving either photon or proton therapy. The research as a whole found: After the lymphocyte count nadir, repertoires from photon-treated patients showed oligoclonal expansion, particularly of CD8+ Temra cells, and this expansion drove the decline in diversity. Relative stability during treatment was observed in proton-treated patients, whereas loss of naive T cells and TCR diversity and gain of effector/memory populations were observed in photon-treated patients. Across the cohort, among patients who died, a greater drop in TCR diversity after the nadir was inversely correlated with overall survival time. The authors looked at the survival association only in patients who died, and they framed better survival with proton therapy as a possibility rather than a demonstrated result.

The junction shows trimming of 5 bases on V and 3 bases on J, plus 13 bases between the germline ends. From the cysteine through the phenylalanine, the CDR3 covers 15 amino acids. Solely the CDR3 DNA is kept, with 45 bases framed from the first base. CDR1 and CDR2 were assigned from the germline V gene as LGHNA and YSLEER. Regarding this clone: Its antigen remains unidentified. Base qualities are not at hand, and no much larger clone is one base apart.

Library generation was performed with the immunoSEQ multiplex PCR assay. T cell repertoires were profiled with deep sequencing of rearranged TCR beta loci together with multiparametric flow cytometry. Held by TCRdb, this immuneACCESS table contains in-frame sequences only and omits some clones. Under half of the omission traces to an unresolved V gene where checked; the cause of the rest is unknown. The sample table contains 65,000 to 85,000 clones; only one count was recorded for less than 95% of them. Over 2% of the sample belongs to the ten largest clones. The sequence joins TRBV4-3 to TRBJ1-4; tentative D gene TRBD1, with 6 bases matching. The receptor was isolated from a woman aged 40 to 50 with cholangiocarcinoma. The source was peripheral blood, collected from a patient treated with photon-based radiotherapy. The CDR3 has the sequence CASSAEQGSNEKLFF. In nucleotides, the sequence is TGCGCCAGCAGCGCAGAACAGGGCTCTAATGAAAAACTGTTTTTT.